Shown below are 5 T cell receptor beta chains from a single sample sequenced in a study of TIL therapy for anti-PD-1-resistant metastatic lung cancer. The libraries were made with immunoSEQ v3. This table comes from immunoSEQ multiplex PCR, and its TCRdb copy is limited to in-frame clones, with some not included. The sample lists about 13,000 clones, less than 75% occurring once. Noted time point: pre-treatment sample, taken before nivolumab and TIL therapy. Tumor tissue came from excised metastases, mostly pleural nodules or supraclavicular lymph nodes. The sequenced sample was tumor tissue, obtained at baseline. These receptors were taken from a woman aged 25 to 80 with non-small cell lung cancer.

The V and J genes are TRBV5-5 and TRBJ1-3, with 7 bases aligning to TRBD1. CDR3 length equals 15 residues. V was pared by 0 bases and J by 2 bases, with 2 bases of the junction left unmatched. Germline-derived CDR1 and CDR2 are SGHKS and YYEKEE (reference sequence). CDR3 amino acids: CASSLERGPGNTIYF. Here the CDR3 DNA reads TGTGCCAGCAGCTTGGAGAGGGGGCCTGGAAACACCATATATTTT.

J is TRBJ2-2 and V is TRBV5-1; D perhaps matches TRBD1 (6 bases). CDR3 size: 16 residues. V lost 1 base and J lost 4, with 14 bases in between. CDR1 is SGHRS, CDR2 YFSETQ, per germline. CDR3 in DNA: TGCGCCAGCAGCTTGTATCGACAGGCGAGCACCGGGGAGCTGTTTTTT. Its translation: CASSLYRQASTGELFF.

In this sample, this clone turned up a few times. The CDR3 reads CASSERRNYGYTF. CDR3 nucleotides: TGCGCCAGCAGTGAGAGGAGGAACTATGGCTACACCTTC. The chain carries TRBV10-1 and TRBJ1-2, with D uncertain. The germline V and J ends were trimmed by 2 bases and 2 bases, with 6 bases remaining between them. Germline V gene data show CDR1 as WNHNN and CDR2 as SYGVQD (reference sequence). The CDR3 length is 13 residues.

This chain uses TRBV5-4 with TRBJ2-1; 10 bases are a match to TRBD1. The CDR3 runs 15 residues. The J segment lost 7 bases and the V segment lost 4 bases, leaving 8 bases of the junction unmatched. Germline V gene sequence: CDR1 SGHNT, CDR2 YYREEE (reference sequence). The CDR3 reads CASSRDRGRRNEQFF. The DNA of the CDR3 is TGTGCCAGCAGCCGTGACAGGGGGCGCAGGAATGAGCAGTTCTTC.

A single count supports this clone. The chain joins TRBV18 to TRBJ2-5, with 11 nucleotides matching TRBD2. Germline CDR1 is KGHSH and CDR2 is LQKENI. The CDR3 covers 15 residues. With V trimmed by 2 bases and J by 4 bases, 3 bases remained unmatched. The CDR3 is CASSPNSGRGETQYF. The CDR3 nucleotides are TGTGCCAGCTCACCAAATAGCGGGAGGGGAGAGACCCAGTACTTC.